Following are 10 T cell receptor beta chains from one sample sequenced in a study of breast tumors, draining lymph nodes, adjacent tissues. Each CDR3 protein gets one entry after TCRdb re-called the multiplex PCR reads with MiXCR. The repertoire holds about 80,000 distinct CDR3 sequences, with around 20% as singletons. The lymph nodes were axillary draining lymph nodes from breast cancer patients. What was sequenced was axillary lymph node tissue. These receptors all come from a female donor with breast cancer. Some clones in this sample may be carry-over from other donors' samples.

This clonotype was detected once. The chain couples TRBV15 to TRBJ2-1; 9 positions agree with TRBD2. The V gene end was trimmed by 7 bases and the J gene end by 5 bases; junction bases not matched to a gene: 9. Germline V gene lookup returns CDR1 LNHNV and CDR2 YYDKDF (reference sequence). This CDR3 comprises 15 residues. CDR3 sequence reads: CATTLSGRTNNEQFF. The DNA of the CDR3 is TGTGCCACCACCTTGAGCGGGAGGACTAACAATGAGCAGTTCTTC.

This clonotype was seen repeatedly, ten times or more. The CDR3 loop is CATSRDRWGETQYF. In nucleotides, the CDR3 is TGTGCCACCAGCAGAGATAGGTGGGGAGAGACCCAGTACTTC. The gene calls are TRBV15 and TRBJ2-5; D is uncertain. Germline loops: CDR1 LNHNV, CDR2 YYDKDF (reference sequence). The ends were cut back, 0 bases at V and 4 bases at J, with 9 bases in the middle. This CDR3 spans 14 amino acids.

This clonotype was seen just once. The rearrangement links TRBV2 to TRBJ1-1; 7 nucleotides match TRBD1. This CDR3 is built from 14 residues. Germline CDR1 SNHLY, CDR2 FYNNEI. The ends lost 6 bases at V and 6 bases at J; junction bases unmatched: 10. The chain's CDR3 is CASSQQGLLAEAFF. In DNA form, the CDR3 reads TGTGCCAGCAGCCAACAGGGGCTATTGGCTGAAGCTTTCTTT.

Ten or more counts support this clonotype. CDR3 loop: CASSGQNNQPQHF. The CDR3 nucleotides read TGTGCCAGCAGCGGACAGAACAATCAGCCCCAGCATTTT. The chain couples TRBV5-6 to TRBJ1-5; D perhaps matches TRBD1 (6 bases). Per germline, CDR1 SGHDT and CDR2 YYEEEE. The germline V and J ends were trimmed by 4 bases and 3 bases, with 8 bases remaining between them. The CDR3 is 13 residues long. Looking up the rest from reference TRBV5-6 and TRBJ1-5 gives the full variable domain: DAGVTQSPTHLIKTRGQQVTLRCSPKSGHDTVSWYQQALGQGPQFIFQYYEEEERQRGNFPDRFSGHQFPNYSSELNVNALLLGDSALYLCASSGQNNQPQHFGDGTRLSIL.

This clonotype was found many times. The chain has TRBV5-4 and TRBJ1-3; no clear D gene. Trimming removed 4 bases at V and 5 bases at J, with 16 bases between. Germline V lookup: CDR1 SGHNT, CDR2 YYREEE (reference sequence). The CDR3 is made up of 15 amino acids. CDR3 region: CASSAYSGARNTIYF. The CDR3 nucleotides read TGTGCCAGCAGCGCCTACTCAGGAGCTCGAAACACCATATATTTT.

With respect to this clonotype: Just one base apart from a much larger clone, this may be a read error. This chain connects TRBV3-1 to TRBJ2-1; possibly TRBD1 for D (6 bases). The CDR3 is 15 amino acids. The germline V gene has CDR1 LGHDT and CDR2 YNNKEL (reference sequence). The CDR3 region is CASSQGLGTHNEQIF. Written as DNA, the CDR3 is TGTGCCAGCAGCCAAGGATTAGGGACACACAATGAGCAGATCTTC.

Ten or more counts support this clonotype. The J gene is TRBJ2-1, the V gene TRBV5-1, with D perhaps matching TRBD1 (6 bases). V lost 0 bases and J lost 8, with 12 bases in between. CDR1 and CDR2 (germline): SGHRS, YFSETQ. The CDR3 runs 14 residues. The CDR3 spells CASSLGGKGDEQFF. The CDR3 DNA sequence: TGCGCCAGCAGCTTGGGGGGGAAGGGGGATGAGCAGTTCTTC.

A remark on this clonotype: This may be a read error: a much more frequent sequence differs by one nucleotide. The chain uses TRBV6-1 and TRBJ1-2, with TRBD1 matching 7 bases. The CDR3 sequence is 14 residues long. Germline-derived CDR1 and CDR2 are MNHNS and SASEGT. As DNA, the CDR3 is TGTGCCAGCAGAGACAGGGCGATCGGCTATGGCCACACCTTC. This encodes CASRDRAIGYGHTF.

This clonotype was seen at least ten times. The rearrangement joins TRBV11-2 to TRBJ2-7, with a tentative D call TRBD2 (5 bases). The length of the CDR3 is 14 residues. V was cut by 5 bases and J by 1 base, with 12 bases left in between. CDR1 is SGHAT, CDR2 FQNNGV, per germline. The DNA of the CDR3 is TGTGCCAGCAGCCCATGGGAGTCTTCCTACGAGCAGTACTTC. Its translation: CASSPWESSYEQYF.

This clonotype has ten or more counts. The chain has TRBV9 and TRBJ2-3, with 9 bases identical to TRBD2. J gave up 4 bases and V 0 bases, and 3 bases lay outside the gene matches. This CDR3 contains 15 residues. Germline-derived CDR1 and CDR2 are SGDLS and YYNGEE. DNA for the CDR3: TGTGCCAGCAGCGTAGGGGCGGGAGGGTCAGATACGCAGTATTTT. It specifies CASSVGAGGSDTQYF.